Listed below are T cell receptor beta chains from one sample, sequenced in a study of vaccination effects on CD4 cells after COVID-19. The method was immunoSEQ multiplex PCR; TCRdb's version includes in-frame clones alone and lacks a portion of them. The table has tens of thousands of clones, roughly 70% seen once. Their target antigens are unknown. This specimen consisted of CD4+ T cells from PBMCs cultured with SARS-CoV-2 spike peptides, obtained before COVID-19 vaccination. These receptor sequences come from a human donor who received a COVID-19 vaccine. The CDR3 runs from the conserved cysteine through the conserved F or W. Fields, in order: V gene, D gene, CDR3 length, CDR3 protein. The D gene is left open where the match is weak.

v_call: TRBV5-1
d_call: TRBD1
cdr3_length: 15
cdr3_aa: CASSLGATGSTEAFF

v_call: TRBV18
d_call: .
cdr3_length: 17
cdr3_aa: CASSPKAIGGVGTEAFF

v_call: TRBV30
d_call: TRBD1
cdr3_length: 13
cdr3_aa: CAWSRDRPLGYTF

v_call: TRBV30
d_call: .
cdr3_length: 13
cdr3_aa: CAWEGHRTDTQYF

v_call: TRBV5-1
d_call: TRBD1
cdr3_length: 16
cdr3_aa: CASSLGQVATNEKLFF

v_call: TRBV20-1
d_call: TRBD2
cdr3_length: 15
cdr3_aa: CSASYAGGPHYEQYF

v_call: TRBV5-1
d_call: .
cdr3_length: 12
cdr3_aa: CASSRAGNTIYF

v_call: TRBV6-1
d_call: .
cdr3_length: 17
cdr3_aa: CASSEAPGEAGANVLTF

v_call: TRBV12-3/TRBV12-4
d_call: .
cdr3_length: 11
cdr3_aa: CASSRNYGYTF

v_call: TRBV7-8
d_call: TRBD1
cdr3_length: 13
cdr3_aa: CASSPDRDYGYTF

v_call: TRBV21-1
d_call: .
cdr3_length: 19
cdr3_aa: CASSKYRGGTGEYNQPQHF

v_call: TRBV28
d_call: .
cdr3_length: 11
cdr3_aa: CAINRLGEQYF

v_call: TRBV4-2
d_call: TRBD1
cdr3_length: 13
cdr3_aa: CASSPDRGQGYTF

v_call: TRBV6-4
d_call: .
cdr3_length: 14
cdr3_aa: CASSEVAGAYGYTF

v_call: TRBV29-1
d_call: .
cdr3_length: 13
cdr3_aa: CSVEHRVRETQYF

v_call: TRBV29-1
d_call: TRBD1
cdr3_length: 14
cdr3_aa: CSVIGQGIVYEQYF

v_call: TRBV19
d_call: .
cdr3_length: 12
cdr3_aa: CASRRENYGYTF

v_call: TRBV5-4
d_call: TRBD1
cdr3_length: 17
cdr3_aa: CASSFRTGNSGANVLTF

v_call: TRBV6-1
d_call: TRBD2
cdr3_length: 17
cdr3_aa: CASSELGTRFWAGELFF

v_call: TRBV5-1
d_call: .
cdr3_length: 12
cdr3_aa: CASSLTQQPQHF

v_call: TRBV6-4
d_call: .
cdr3_length: 15
cdr3_aa: CASSDKSGPGNEQFF

v_call: TRBV6-6
d_call: TRBD1
cdr3_length: 16
cdr3_aa: CASSYFRTGGLYGYTF